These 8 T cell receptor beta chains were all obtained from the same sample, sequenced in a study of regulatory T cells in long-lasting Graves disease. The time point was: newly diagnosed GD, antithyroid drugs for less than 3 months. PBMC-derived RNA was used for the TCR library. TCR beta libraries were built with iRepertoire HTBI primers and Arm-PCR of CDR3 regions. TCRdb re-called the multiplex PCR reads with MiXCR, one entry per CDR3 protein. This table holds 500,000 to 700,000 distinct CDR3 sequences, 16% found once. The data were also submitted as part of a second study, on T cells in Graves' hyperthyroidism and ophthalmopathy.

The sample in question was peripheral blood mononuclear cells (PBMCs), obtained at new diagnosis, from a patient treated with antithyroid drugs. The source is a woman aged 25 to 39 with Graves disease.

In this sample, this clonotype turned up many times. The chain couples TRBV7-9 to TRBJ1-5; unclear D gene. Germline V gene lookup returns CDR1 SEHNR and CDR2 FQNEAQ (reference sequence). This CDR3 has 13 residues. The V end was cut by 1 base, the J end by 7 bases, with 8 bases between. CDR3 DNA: TGTGCCAGCAGCTTAGACCCTGAACAGCCCCAGCATTTT. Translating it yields CASSLDPEQPQHF.

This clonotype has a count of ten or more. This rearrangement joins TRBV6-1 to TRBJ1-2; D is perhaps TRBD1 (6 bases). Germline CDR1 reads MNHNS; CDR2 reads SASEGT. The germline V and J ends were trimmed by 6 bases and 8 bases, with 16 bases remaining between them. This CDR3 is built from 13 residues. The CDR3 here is CASSNTGISGYTF. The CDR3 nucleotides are TGTGCCAGCAGCAATACAGGGATTAGCGGCTACACCTTC.

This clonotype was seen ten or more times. CDR3 protein: CASRRRGGSSGHF. Written as DNA, the CDR3 is TGTGCCAGCAGGCGACGGGGTGGAAGCTCCGGCCACTTT. The chain joins TRBV28 to TRBJ1-6; no firm D call. The CDR3 extends over 13 amino acids. The germline V and J ends were trimmed by 6 bases and 18 bases, with 21 bases remaining between them. Germline V gene lookup returns CDR1 MDHEN and CDR2 SYDVKM.

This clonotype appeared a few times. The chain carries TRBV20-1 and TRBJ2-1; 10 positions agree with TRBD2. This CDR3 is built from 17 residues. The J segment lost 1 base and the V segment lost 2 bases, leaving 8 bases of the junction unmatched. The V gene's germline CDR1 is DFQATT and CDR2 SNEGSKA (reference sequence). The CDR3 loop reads CSARPSGRAPSYNEQFF. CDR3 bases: TGCAGTGCTAGACCGAGCGGGAGGGCCCCATCCTACAATGAGCAGTTCTTC.

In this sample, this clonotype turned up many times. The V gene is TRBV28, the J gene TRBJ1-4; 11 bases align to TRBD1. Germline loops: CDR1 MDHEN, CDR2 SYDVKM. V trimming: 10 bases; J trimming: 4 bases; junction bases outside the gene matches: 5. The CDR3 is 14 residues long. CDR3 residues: CAIGQGAINEKLFF. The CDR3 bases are TGTGCCATAGGACAGGGGGCCATTAATGAAAAACTGTTTTTT.

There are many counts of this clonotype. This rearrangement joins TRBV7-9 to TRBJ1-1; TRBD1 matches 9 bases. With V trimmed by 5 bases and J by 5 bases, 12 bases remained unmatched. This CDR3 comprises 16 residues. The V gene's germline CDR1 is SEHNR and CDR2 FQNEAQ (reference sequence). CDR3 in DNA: TGTGCCAGCAGCCCAGCCTGGACAGGGGTGATGACTGAAGCTTTCTTT. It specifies CASSPAWTGVMTEAFF.

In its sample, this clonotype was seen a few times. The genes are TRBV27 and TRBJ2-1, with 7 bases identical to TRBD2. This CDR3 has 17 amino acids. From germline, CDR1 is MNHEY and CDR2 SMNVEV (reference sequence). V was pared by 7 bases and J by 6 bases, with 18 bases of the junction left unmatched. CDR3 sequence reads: CASTGREYGATGNEQFF. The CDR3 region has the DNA TGTGCCAGCACGGGGAGGGAGTATGGGGCTACTGGCAATGAGCAGTTCTTC.

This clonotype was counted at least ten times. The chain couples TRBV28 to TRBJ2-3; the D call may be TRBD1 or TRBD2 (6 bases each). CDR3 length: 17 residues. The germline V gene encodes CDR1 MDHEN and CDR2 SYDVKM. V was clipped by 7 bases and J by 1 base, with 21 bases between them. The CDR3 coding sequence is TGTGCCAGCAATCCCTATGGAGGAGGGGGGCGCACAGATACGCAGTATTTT. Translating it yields CASNPYGGGGRTDTQYF.